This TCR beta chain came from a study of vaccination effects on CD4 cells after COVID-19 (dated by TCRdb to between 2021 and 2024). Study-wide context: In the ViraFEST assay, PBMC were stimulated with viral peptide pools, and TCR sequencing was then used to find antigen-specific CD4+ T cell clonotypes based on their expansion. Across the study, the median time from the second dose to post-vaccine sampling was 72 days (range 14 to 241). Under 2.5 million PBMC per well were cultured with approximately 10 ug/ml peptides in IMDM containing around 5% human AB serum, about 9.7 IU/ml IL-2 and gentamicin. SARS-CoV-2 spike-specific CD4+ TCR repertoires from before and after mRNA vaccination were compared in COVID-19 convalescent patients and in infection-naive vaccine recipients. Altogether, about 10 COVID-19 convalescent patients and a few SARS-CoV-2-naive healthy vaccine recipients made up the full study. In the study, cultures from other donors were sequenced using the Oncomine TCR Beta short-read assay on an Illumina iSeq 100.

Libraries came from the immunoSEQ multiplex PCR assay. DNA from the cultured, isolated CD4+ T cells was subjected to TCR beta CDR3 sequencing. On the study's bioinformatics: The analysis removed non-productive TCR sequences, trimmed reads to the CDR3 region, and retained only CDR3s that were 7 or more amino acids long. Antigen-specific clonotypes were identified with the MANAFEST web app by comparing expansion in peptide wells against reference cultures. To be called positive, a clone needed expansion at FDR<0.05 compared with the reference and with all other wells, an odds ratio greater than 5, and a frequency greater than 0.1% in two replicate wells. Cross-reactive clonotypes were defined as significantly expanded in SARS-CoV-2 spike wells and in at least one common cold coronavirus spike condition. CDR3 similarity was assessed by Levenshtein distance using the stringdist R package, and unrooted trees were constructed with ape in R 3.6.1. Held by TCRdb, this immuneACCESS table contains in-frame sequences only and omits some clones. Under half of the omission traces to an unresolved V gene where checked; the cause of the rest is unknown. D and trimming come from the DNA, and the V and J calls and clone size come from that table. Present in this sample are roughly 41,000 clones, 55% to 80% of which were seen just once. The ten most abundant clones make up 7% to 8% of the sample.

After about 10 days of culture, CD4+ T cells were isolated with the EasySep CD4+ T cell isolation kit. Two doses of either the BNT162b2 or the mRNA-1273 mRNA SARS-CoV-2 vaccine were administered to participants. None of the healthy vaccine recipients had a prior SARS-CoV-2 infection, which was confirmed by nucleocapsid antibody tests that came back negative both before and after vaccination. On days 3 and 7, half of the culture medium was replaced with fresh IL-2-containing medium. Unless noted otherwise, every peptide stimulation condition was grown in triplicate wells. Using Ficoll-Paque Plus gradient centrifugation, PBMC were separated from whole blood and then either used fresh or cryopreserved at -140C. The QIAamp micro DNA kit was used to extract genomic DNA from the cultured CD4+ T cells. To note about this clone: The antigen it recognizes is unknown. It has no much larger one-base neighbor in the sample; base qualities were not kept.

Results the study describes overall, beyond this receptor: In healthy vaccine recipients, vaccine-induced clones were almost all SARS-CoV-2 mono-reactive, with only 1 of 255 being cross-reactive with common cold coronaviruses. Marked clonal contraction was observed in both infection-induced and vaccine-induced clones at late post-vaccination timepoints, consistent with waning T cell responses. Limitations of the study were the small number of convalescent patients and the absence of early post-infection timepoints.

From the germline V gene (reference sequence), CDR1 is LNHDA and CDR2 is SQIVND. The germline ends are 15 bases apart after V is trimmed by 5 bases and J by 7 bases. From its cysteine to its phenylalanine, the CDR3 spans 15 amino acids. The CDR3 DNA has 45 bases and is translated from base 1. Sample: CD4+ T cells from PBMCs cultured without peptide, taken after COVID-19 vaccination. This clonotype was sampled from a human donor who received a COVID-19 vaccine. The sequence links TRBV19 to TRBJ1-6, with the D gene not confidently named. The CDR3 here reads CASSSVGEENSPLHF. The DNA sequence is TGTGCCAGTAGTTCCGTTGGTGAAGAGAATTCACCCCTCCACTTT.